These 17 T cell receptor beta chains share one sample of origin, sequenced in a study of T-cell reconstitution after alpha-beta-depleted transplantation in children. Unique molecular identifiers were incorporated during preparation of the TCRbeta library. In TCRdb, the PCR reads were re-called with MiXCR into one record per CDR3 protein. The sample carries about 500,000 distinct CDR3 sequences, around a third recorded once. The sequencing here drew on PBMCs from the stem cell graft donor, taken from the stem cell graft. The receptors derive from a human donor who donated a stem cell graft to a child with aplastic anemia.

This clonotype has only a few counts. J is TRBJ2-4 and V is TRBV5-5; weak D call: TRBD1 (5 bases). Trimming stripped 0 bases from V and 0 bases from J, with 10 bases between. CDR1 and CDR2 from the germline V gene are SGHKS and YYEKEE (reference sequence). CDR3 length: 16 residues. The CDR3 nucleotides read TGTGCCAGCAGCTTGGAGACAGTCACAGCCAAAAACATTCAGTACTTC. Its translation is CASSLETVTAKNIQYF. Complete variable domain (other parts from reference TRBV5-5 and TRBJ2-4): DAGVTQSPTHLIKTRGQQVTLRCSPISGHKSVSWYQQVLGQGPQFIFQYYEKEERGRGNFPDRFSARQFPNYSSELNVNALLLGDSALYLCASSLETVTAKNIQYFGAGTRLSVL.

This clonotype has only a few counts. The chain employs TRBV29-1 and TRBJ1-2; D may be TRBD1 (5 bases). Per the germline V gene, CDR1 is SQVTM and CDR2 is ANQGSEA. V dropped 1 base and J dropped 2 bases, with 11 bases sitting between them. This CDR3 contains 14 residues. In DNA, the CDR3 is TGCAGCGTTGAAGCGGGAGGGGCAAACTATGGCTACACCTTC. Translating it yields CSVEAGGANYGYTF.

This clonotype turned up a few times. The gene calls are TRBV20-1 and TRBJ2-7; D ambiguous. CDR3 length: 13 residues. Trimming pared 3 bases from V and 2 bases from J, leaving 11 bases between. Germline CDR1 is DFQATT and CDR2 is SNEGSKA (reference sequence). The CDR3 loop is CSASRTVTYEQYF. The CDR3 nucleotides are TGCAGTGCTAGTAGGACCGTTACCTACGAGCAGTACTTC.

The chain has TRBV4-2 and TRBJ1-1; the D is unclear. CDR3 length: 13 residues. Trimming took off 6 bases at V and 5 bases at J, with 13 bases between the two ends. Germline CDR1 and CDR2: LGHNA and YNFKEQ. CDR3 sequence reads: CASSPGPGTEAFF. In nucleotides, the CDR3 is TGTGCCAGCAGTCCGGGCCCCGGGACTGAAGCTTTCTTT.

This sequence joins TRBV7-2 and TRBJ1-5, with D possibly matching TRBD1 (6 bases). The CDR3 length is 14 residues. Per germline, CDR1 SGHTA and CDR2 FQGNSA. Trimming stripped 2 bases from V and 6 bases from J, with 11 bases between. The CDR3 sequence: CASSLIRGGQPQHF. CDR3 in DNA: TGTGCCAGCAGCTTAATCAGGGGAGGTCAGCCCCAGCATTTT.

This clonotype was seen a few times. This chain uses TRBV27 with TRBJ1-2, with 11 bases fitting TRBD1. After removal of 2 bases from V and 7 bases from J, the junction contained 9 bases not matched to a gene. The CDR3 extends over 16 amino acids. CDR1 and CDR2 from the germline V gene are MNHEY and SMNVEV (reference sequence). The DNA of the CDR3 is TGTGCCAGCAGTTTAGAAGTTTCCGGGACAGGGGGTGGCTACACCTTC. This gives the protein CASSLEVSGTGGGYTF.

The rearrangement uses TRBV5-1 and TRBJ2-4; 7 bases are a match to TRBD1. V shed 5 bases and J 6 bases; nucleotides not matched to a gene: 5. The germline CDR1 and CDR2 sequences are SGHRS and YFSETQ. This CDR3 is 13 amino acids long. This chain's CDR3 is CASRTGPRNIQYF. The CDR3 DNA is TGCGCCAGCAGGACAGGGCCGAGAAACATTCAGTACTTC.

This rearrangement joins TRBV20-1 to TRBJ1-5; a possible D gene is TRBD1 (6 bases). Deletions cut 0 bases from V and 7 bases from J, with 13 bases between. From germline, CDR1 is DFQATT and CDR2 SNEGSKA (reference sequence). This CDR3 spans 14 amino acids. The CDR3: CSARDGTTGQPQHF. CDR3 nucleotides: TGCAGTGCTAGAGATGGGACAACCGGGCAGCCCCAGCATTTT.

This clonotype was counted between two and nine times. This chain links TRBV6-2 or TRBV6-3 with TRBJ1-1, with TRBD1 matching 8 bases. The CDR3 loop spans 12 amino acids. Per the germline V gene, CDR1 is MNHEY and CDR2 is SVGEGT. J was trimmed by 8 bases and V by 5 bases; bases with no gene match: 4. The CDR3 DNA follows: TGTGCCAGCAGTAATCGACAGGGGGAAGCTTTCTTT. Translation: CASSNRQGEAFF.

This rearrangement joins TRBV29-1 to TRBJ2-4, with D perhaps matching TRBD1 (7 bases). Trimming cost V 1 base and J 6 bases, with 16 bases left between them. The CDR3 extends over 15 amino acids. Germline V CDR1 and CDR2: SQVTM, ANQGSEA. The CDR3 reads CSVEVARGETNIQYF. In nucleotides, the CDR3 is TGCAGCGTTGAAGTAGCCAGGGGGGAGACAAACATTCAGTACTTC.

This clonotype turned up a few times. The chain is built from TRBV28 and TRBJ2-1; 13 nucleotides agree with TRBD2. CDR1 and CDR2 from the germline V gene are MDHEN and SYDVKM. The CDR3 consists of 17 residues. The trim removed 5 bases at V and 10 bases at J, leaving 14 bases unmatched. The CDR3 is CASSPGTSGIIPREQFF. The DNA for the CDR3 is TGTGCCAGCAGTCCGGGGACTAGCGGGATCATCCCAAGGGAGCAGTTCTTC.

This clonotype appeared a few times. V is TRBV11-2 and J is TRBJ2-1; TRBD1 matches 7 bases. V lost 5 bases and J lost 8; bases outside the gene matches: 9. This CDR3 region has 14 residues. In germline, CDR1 is SGHAT, CDR2 FQNNGV. The CDR3: CASSPRVQGDEQFF. The CDR3 nucleotides read TGTGCCAGCAGCCCTAGGGTCCAGGGGGATGAGCAGTTCTTC.

This CDR3 is CASSLTGNFYGYTF. The CDR3, as DNA: TGTGCCAGCAGTTTAACGGGCAACTTCTATGGCTACACCTTC. This chain joins TRBV12-3 or TRBV12-4 and TRBJ1-2; D gene ambiguous. V shed 2 bases and J shed 4 bases, with 11 bases lying between them. CDR3 size: 14 residues.

In its sample, this clonotype was seen a few times. The gene calls are TRBV4-1 and TRBJ1-1, with unresolved D. V lost 1 base and J lost 4, with 4 bases in between. Per the germline V gene, CDR1 is MGHRA and CDR2 is YSYEKL. The length of the CDR3 is 12 residues. The CDR3: CASSQAGTEAFF. Here the CDR3 DNA reads TGCGCCAGCAGCCAAGCAGGCACTGAAGCTTTCTTT.

To note about this clonotype: A clone one base away is much larger, so this may be a read error. The chain links TRBV29-1 to TRBJ2-6; D possibly corresponds to TRBD1 (5 bases). Germline V gives CDR1 SQVTM, CDR2 ANQGSEA. The CDR3 contains 12 residues. The CDR3 DNA reads as TGCAGCGTTGCCTCTGGGGCCAACGGCCTGACTTTC. It translates to CSVASGANGLTF.

This clonotype was seen a handful of times. The chain joins TRBV29-1 to TRBJ1-5, with D hard to call. Germline CDR1 is SQVTM and CDR2 is ANQGSEA. The CDR3 covers 14 residues. V lost 6 bases and J lost 1, with 13 bases in between. The CDR3 nucleotides read TGCAGCGTCCAGGAGGTCTGGAGCAATCAGCCCCAGCATTTT. Residues: CSVQEVWSNQPQHF.

The sample holds many counts of this clonotype. The V gene is TRBV20-1, the J gene TRBJ2-5, with 7 bases that match TRBD1. V trimming: 6 bases; J trimming: 5 bases; junction bases outside the gene matches: 9. Germline V gives CDR1 DFQATT, CDR2 SNEGSKA (reference sequence). The CDR3 is 13 amino acids. The CDR3 is CSAPTGATETQYF. Written as DNA, the CDR3 is TGCAGTGCCCCTACAGGGGCGACCGAGACCCAGTACTTC.